These T cell receptor beta chains were read from a single sample in a study of blood T cells in healthy people across ages. TCRdb re-analysed the 5' RACE reads in MiXCR, keeping a single row per CDR3 protein. The sample consists of around 400,000 distinct CDR3 sequences, roughly half of them appearing once. What was sequenced was blood. These receptors came from a man aged 55 to 70 in good health. CDR3s include the opening cysteine and the closing phenylalanine or tryptophan. Fields, in order: D gene, J gene, V gene, clone size, CDR3 protein, CDR3 DNA. The D gene is left open where the match is weak. Clone size is given for some rows only: seen once, a few or many times, or a class if the clone is expanded.

TRBD2 | TRBJ2-1 | TRBV11-3 | . | CASSLRGGLRFNEQFF | TGTGCCAGCAGCCTCCGGGGGGGACTACGGTTTAATGAGCAGTTCTTC
. | TRBJ1-1 | TRBV25-1 | . | CASTKRTNTEAFF | TGTGCCAGCACCAAAAGGACGAACACTGAAGCTTTCTTT
TRBD2 | TRBJ2-1 | TRBV20-1 | . | CSARGLSGGEQFF | TGCAGTGCTAGAGGACTGTCGGGGGGTGAGCAGTTCTTC
TRBD1 | TRBJ2-7 | TRBV12-3/TRBV12-4 | . | CASNLGAQGYPYEQYF | TGTGCCAGCAATTTAGGGGCACAGGGGTATCCCTACGAGCAGTACTTC
TRBD2 | TRBJ2-3 | TRBV20-1 | . | CSYHRASGFTDTQYF | TGCAGTTACCACCGGGCTAGCGGTTTCACAGATACGCAGTATTTT
. | TRBJ2-7 | TRBV4-3 | . | CASSQGGGREQYF | TGCGCCAGCAGCCAAGGGGGGGGGCGCGAGCAGTACTTC
TRBD2 | TRBJ2-7 | TRBV28 | few | CASRHPLAGGSYEQYF | TGTGCCAGCCGTCACCCCTTAGCGGGAGGGAGCTACGAGCAGTACTTC
. | TRBJ2-7 | TRBV25-1 | . | CASSAPGRAYEQYF | TGTGCCAGCAGTGCGCCGGGCAGGGCCTACGAGCAGTACTTC
TRBD2 | TRBJ2-3 | TRBV10-2 | . | CASSPPPGLAGAGADTQYF | TGCGCCAGCAGCCCACCCCCGGGACTAGCGGGGGCAGGTGCAGATACGCAGTATTTT
TRBD2 | TRBJ2-7 | TRBV18 | once | CASNPGLAGHRSSYEQYF | TGTGCCAGCAACCCGGGACTAGCGGGCCATAGGAGCTCCTACGAGCAGTACTTC
. | TRBJ2-1 | TRBV28 | . | CASSFGGQNNEQFF | TGTGCCAGCAGTTTTGGGGGTCAAAACAATGAGCAGTTCTTC
TRBD1 | TRBJ1-5 | TRBV27 | . | CASSEQGGQPQHF | TGTGCCAGCAGTGAACAGGGGGGTCAGCCCCAGCATTTT
. | TRBJ2-7 | TRBV4-1 | few | CASSPQVTRDASYEQYF | TGCGCCAGCAGCCCACAAGTGACCAGGGACGCGAGCTACGAGCAGTACTTC
TRBD2 | TRBJ2-5 | TRBV7-9 | . | CASSSRVRRGVVDQETQYF | TGTGCCAGCAGCAGCAGGGTGAGGCGGGGGGTCGTTGATCAAGAGACCCAGTACTTC
TRBD2 | TRBJ2-1 | TRBV29-1 | . | CSVVGSGSFNEQFF | TGCAGCGTTGTTGGCAGCGGGAGTTTCAATGAGCAGTTCTTC
. | TRBJ2-2 | TRBV12-3/TRBV12-4 | few | CASTILSRTGELFF | TGTGCCAGCACCATATTAAGTCGGACCGGGGAGCTGTTTTTT
. | TRBJ2-7 | TRBV25-1 | few | CATGRAGTYEQYF | TGTGCCACAGGCAGGGCGGGAACCTACGAGCAGTACTTC